This T cell receptor (beta chain) emerged from a study of blood T cell repertoires in COVID-19 (dated by TCRdb to 2020 to 2021). With regard to the full study: The collaborator samples originated in the United States, Italy and Spain and spanned the acute and convalescent phases of COVID-19. The prospective study material was composed of cDNA or gDNA derived from T cells, B-cell-depleted T cells, or PBMCs. Deeply sampled blood TCRbeta repertoires from subjects exposed to, actively infected with, or recovered from COVID-19 were included in the dataset. A freely available public database, intended as a resource for researchers studying the immune response to SARS-CoV-2, is where the repertoires were released. The samples were drawn from two sources: the first 160 participants of the ongoing ImmuneRACE study, and about 1,300 subjects contributed by 6 global collaborators. Sample metadata almost always included a de-identified subject ID, COVID-19 status, age in years and sex. HLA class I and class II types, where available, came from metadata supplied by the sample provider rather than from assay-based typing.

The research as a whole found: How much clinical and demographic metadata was included differed by source and by participant, and the metadata was provided uncurated.

A remark on this clone: What this receptor recognizes is not known. Nothing much larger sits one base from this clone, and base qualities are not available.

According to the germline V gene (reference sequence), CDR1 reads LGHDT and CDR2 reads YNNKEL. At the junction V is shortened by 0 bases and J by 5 bases, with 10 bases in between. From its cysteine to its phenylalanine, the CDR3 spans 14 amino acids. Of all the DNA, just the CDR3 is kept, 42 bases in frame from base 1. The immunoSEQ Assay, a bias-controlled multiplex PCR, was used to amplify TCRbeta CDR3 regions from genomic DNA. Under the source paper's analysis protocol: The number of nucleated cells in each sample was estimated from the amplification of reference gene primers within the assay. Sequence reads were collapsed and filtered to measure the absolute abundance of every unique TCRbeta CDR3 rearrangement. For each sample, productive Simpson clonality was calculated as the square root of Simpson's diversity index over productive rearrangements. TCRdb re-hosts the immuneACCESS table, in-frame sequences only. Its copies lack some clones; in the studies checked, an unresolved V gene accounts for under half of them, and the cause for the rest is not known. V and J calls and clone size are copied from that table; D and trimming were computed from the DNA. Within this sample are about 75,000 clones, with approximately 79% of them counted one time only. The leading ten clones occupy 2.5% to 3% of the sample.

Whole blood was collected in K2EDTA tubes by collaborating institutions according to the institutions' own protocols. For TCRbeta analysis, collaborators shipped samples as frozen whole blood, isolated PBMCs, or DNA extracted from either of those sample types. Rearrangement joined TRBV3-1 (or the pseudogene TRBV3-2) to TRBJ2-5; possibly the D gene is TRBD1, per 6 matching bases. This TCR was recovered from a human donor with acute or convalescent COVID-19. The donor label of this sample is uncertain. Sequences were obtained from peripheral blood. DNA sequence: TGTGCCAGCAGCCAAGAAAGACAGGCGGAGACCCAGTACTTC. This is translated as CASSQERQAETQYF.